These T cell receptor beta chains were read from a single sample in a study of cytomegalovirus exposure and HLA in healthy donors. The table came from immunoSEQ multiplex PCR; TCRdb's copy has only in-frame clones and leaves some out. The data hold some 150,000 clones, with 65% to 80% observed a single time. The sequenced sample was PBMCs. Receptor source: a woman in her thirties or forties in good health and CMV-seronegative. The CDR3 runs from the conserved cysteine through the conserved F or W. The order of the fields is V gene, J gene, clone size, D gene, CDR3 protein, CDR3 DNA. The D gene is left open where the match is weak. The listing skips clone size in some rows; elsewhere it reads once, few, many or a size class.

v_gene: TRBV7-8
j_gene: TRBJ1-1
abundance: many
d_gene: -
CDR3aa: CASSFQGGDTEAFF
CDR3nt: TGTGCCAGCAGCTTCCAAGGGGGGGACACTGAAGCTTTCTTT

v_gene: TRBV9
j_gene: TRBJ2-3
abundance: -
d_gene: TRBD2
CDR3aa: CASSGGLIVTDTQYF
CDR3nt: TGTGCCAGCAGCGGGGGACTAATAGTCACAGATACGCAGTATTTT

v_gene: TRBV4-2
j_gene: TRBJ2-1
abundance: once
d_gene: TRBD2
CDR3aa: CASSQHTGGGLGNEQFF
CDR3nt: TGTGCCAGCAGCCAACATACGGGAGGGGGATTAGGCAATGAGCAGTTCTTC

v_gene: TRBV19
j_gene: TRBJ2-5
abundance: -
d_gene: TRBD1
CDR3aa: CASRTDRSSETQYF
CDR3nt: TGTGCCAGTAGGACGGACAGGTCGTCAGAGACCCAGTACTTC

v_gene: TRBV30
j_gene: TRBJ2-7
abundance: -
d_gene: -
CDR3aa: CAWREGSAGEQYF
CDR3nt: TGTGCCTGGAGGGAGGGATCCGCGGGGGAGCAGTACTTC

v_gene: TRBV19
j_gene: TRBJ1-4
abundance: -
d_gene: -
CDR3aa: CASSIWRASNEKLFF
CDR3nt: TGTGCCAGTAGTATCTGGCGGGCGTCTAATGAAAAACTGTTTTTT

v_gene: TRBV28
j_gene: TRBJ2-1
abundance: once
d_gene: TRBD2
CDR3aa: CASTPTERELRDEQFF
CDR3nt: TGTGCCAGCACTCCCACGGAGCGGGAATTGAGGGATGAGCAGTTCTTC

v_gene: TRBV15
j_gene: TRBJ1-2
abundance: -
d_gene: TRBD1
CDR3aa: CATSRPGQAYYGYTF
CDR3nt: TGTGCCACCAGCAGGCCGGGACAGGCCTACTATGGCTACACCTTC

v_gene: TRBV7-9
j_gene: TRBJ1-2
abundance: -
d_gene: TRBD1
CDR3aa: CASLGQAPSGYTF
CDR3nt: TGTGCCAGCCTCGGACAGGCCCCGAGTGGCTACACCTTC

v_gene: TRBV2
j_gene: TRBJ1-1
abundance: -
d_gene: -
CDR3aa: CASGRTLNTEAFF
CDR3nt: TGTGCCAGCGGGAGGACATTGAACACTGAAGCTTTCTTT

v_gene: TRBV2
j_gene: TRBJ2-1
abundance: -
d_gene: TRBD2
CDR3aa: CASSHPGLAVSYNEQFF
CDR3nt: TGTGCCAGCAGTCACCCGGGACTAGCGGTCTCCTACAATGAGCAGTTCTTC

v_gene: TRBV5-1
j_gene: TRBJ2-7
abundance: -
d_gene: -
CDR3aa: CASSLDREEYEQYF
CDR3nt: TGCGCCAGCAGCTTGGACAGGGAAGAGTACGAGCAGTACTTC

v_gene: TRBV5-1
j_gene: TRBJ2-7
abundance: -
d_gene: -
CDR3aa: CASSFGGTYEQYF
CDR3nt: TGCGCTAGCAGCTTCGGAGGGACCTACGAGCAGTACTTC

v_gene: TRBV10-3
j_gene: TRBJ1-1
abundance: few
d_gene: TRBD1
CDR3aa: CAIRTGETEAFF
CDR3nt: TGTGCCATCAGGACAGGGGAGACTGAAGCTTTCTTT

v_gene: TRBV18
j_gene: TRBJ1-1
abundance: -
d_gene: -
CDR3aa: CASSPPWGRVNTEAFF
CDR3nt: TGTGCCAGCTCACCACCCTGGGGCAGGGTGAACACTGAAGCTTTCTTT

v_gene: TRBV4-1
j_gene: TRBJ1-2
abundance: -
d_gene: TRBD1
CDR3aa: CASSQVTGIIRTGYTF
CDR3nt: TGCGCCAGCAGCCAGGTGACAGGGATAATAAGAACGGGGTACACCTTC

v_gene: TRBV10-3
j_gene: TRBJ2-7
abundance: -
d_gene: -
CDR3aa: CAMGSPGGDEQYF
CDR3nt: TGTGCCATGGGGTCCCCTGGGGGCGACGAGCAGTACTTC

v_gene: TRBV5-6
j_gene: TRBJ1-2
abundance: -
d_gene: TRBD1
CDR3aa: CASSLTGGERGYTF
CDR3nt: TGTGCCAGCAGCTTAACAGGGGGCGAGAGAGGCTACACCTTC

v_gene: TRBV6-5
j_gene: TRBJ1-5
abundance: -
d_gene: -
CDR3aa: CASSERDNQPQHF
CDR3nt: TGTGCCAGCAGTGAACGGGACAATCAGCCCCAGCATTTT

v_gene: TRBV10-3
j_gene: TRBJ2-7
abundance: once
d_gene: -
CDR3aa: CAISTGSASIYEQYF
CDR3nt: TGTGCCATCAGTACAGGGTCTGCCTCAATCTACGAGCAGTACTTC

v_gene: TRBV10-1
j_gene: TRBJ1-2
abundance: -
d_gene: TRBD1
CDR3aa: CASSDNPGTAYGYTF
CDR3nt: TGCGCCAGCAGTGACAACCCCGGGACAGCATATGGCTACACCTTC

v_gene: TRBV28
j_gene: TRBJ1-2
abundance: -
d_gene: TRBD1
CDR3aa: CASTLDRGIDGYTF
CDR3nt: TGTGCCAGCACCCTGGACAGGGGGATCGATGGCTACACCTTC

v_gene: TRBV6-1
j_gene: TRBJ2-7
abundance: -
d_gene: -
CDR3aa: CASRISGHLYEQYF
CDR3nt: TGTGCCAGCAGGATCTCGGGACACCTCTACGAGCAGTACTTC

v_gene: TRBV6-1
j_gene: TRBJ1-1
abundance: few
d_gene: TRBD1
CDR3aa: CASSLGQGREAFF
CDR3nt: TGTGCCAGCAGCTTGGGACAGGGGAGGGAAGCTTTCTTT

v_gene: TRBV19
j_gene: TRBJ2-1
abundance: -
d_gene: TRBD2
CDR3aa: CASRRTSGSTNEQFF
CDR3nt: TGTGCCAGTAGGAGAACTAGCGGGAGCACGAATGAGCAGTTCTTC

v_gene: TRBV2
j_gene: TRBJ2-7
abundance: once
d_gene: -
CDR3aa: CASSVGSYEQYF
CDR3nt: TGTGCCAGCAGTGTTGGGAGCTACGAGCAGTACTTC

v_gene: TRBV5-1
j_gene: TRBJ2-3
abundance: -
d_gene: -
CDR3aa: CASSFTPLGQGTTDTQYF
CDR3nt: TGCGCCAGCAGCTTCACCCCTCTCGGGCAGGGAACCACAGATACGCAGTATTTT

v_gene: TRBV12-5
j_gene: TRBJ1-5
abundance: few
d_gene: -
CDR3aa: CASGLGLYNQPQHF
CDR3nt: TGTGCTAGTGGTTTGGGACTGTACAATCAGCCCCAGCATTTT

v_gene: TRBV5-8
j_gene: TRBJ1-4
abundance: -
d_gene: -
CDR3aa: CASSSQGATNEKLFF
CDR3nt: TGTGCCAGCAGCTCACAGGGAGCAACTAATGAAAAACTGTTTTTT

v_gene: TRBV5-1
j_gene: TRBJ2-7
abundance: -
d_gene: TRBD1
CDR3aa: CASSPTGTGGFPLEQYF
CDR3nt: TGCGCCAGCAGCCCAACCGGGACAGGGGGCTTTCCTCTCGAGCAGTACTTC

v_gene: TRBV29-1
j_gene: TRBJ1-2
abundance: once
d_gene: -
CDR3aa: CSVDLQALGSRGYTF
CDR3nt: TGCAGCGTTGACCTACAGGCCCTAGGGTCTAGGGGCTACACCTTC

v_gene: TRBV27
j_gene: TRBJ2-7
abundance: -
d_gene: -
CDR3aa: CASSPTGLGYEQYF
CDR3nt: TGTGCCAGCAGTCCTACAGGGTTGGGATACGAGCAGTACTTC

v_gene: TRBV5-1
j_gene: TRBJ2-7
abundance: few
d_gene: TRBD1
CDR3aa: CASSSGTGNPYEQYF
CDR3nt: TGCGCCAGCAGCTCCGGGACAGGGAATCCCTACGAGCAGTACTTC

v_gene: TRBV11-1
j_gene: TRBJ2-3
abundance: -
d_gene: TRBD1
CDR3aa: CASSSRTGTGAADTQYF
CDR3nt: TGTGCCAGCAGCTCACGCACCGGGACAGGGGCGGCAGATACGCAGTATTTT

v_gene: TRBV5-4
j_gene: TRBJ2-1
abundance: -
d_gene: TRBD2
CDR3aa: CASSLTSGLYNEQFF
CDR3nt: TGTGCCAGCAGCTTGACTAGCGGGCTATACAATGAGCAGTTCTTC

v_gene: TRBV9
j_gene: TRBJ2-3
abundance: -
d_gene: TRBD2
CDR3aa: CASSATGRGATDTQYF
CDR3nt: TGTGCCAGCAGCGCTACCGGGCGGGGGGCGACAGATACGCAGTATTTT

v_gene: TRBV5-1
j_gene: TRBJ2-3
abundance: -
d_gene: TRBD1
CDR3aa: CASSLGGQGTDTQYF
CDR3nt: TGCGCCAGCAGCTTGGGTGGACAGGGCACAGATACGCAGTATTTT

v_gene: TRBV5-1
j_gene: TRBJ1-4
abundance: -
d_gene: -
CDR3aa: CASSHGTDNEKLFF
CDR3nt: TGCGCCAGCAGCCACGGGACTGACAATGAAAAACTGTTTTTT

v_gene: TRBV19
j_gene: TRBJ1-2
abundance: few
d_gene: -
CDR3aa: CASSIWNRVANYGYTF
CDR3nt: TGTGCCAGTAGTATATGGAACAGGGTCGCTAACTATGGCTACACCTTC

v_gene: TRBV28
j_gene: TRBJ2-2
abundance: -
d_gene: -
CDR3aa: CASRKGVVGELFF
CDR3nt: TGTGCCAGCCGGAAAGGGGTTGTCGGGGAGCTGTTTTTT

v_gene: TRBV6-5
j_gene: TRBJ1-2
abundance: once
d_gene: -
CDR3aa: CASSYEKWGGQYGYTF
CDR3nt: TGTGCCAGCAGTTATGAAAAATGGGGGGGCCAATATGGCTACACCTTC

v_gene: TRBV4-2
j_gene: TRBJ2-3
abundance: -
d_gene: TRBD2
CDR3aa: CASSQDTSGGTDTQYF
CDR3nt: TGTGCCAGCAGCCAAGATACAAGCGGGGGGACAGATACGCAGTATTTT

v_gene: TRBV28
j_gene: TRBJ2-5
abundance: few
d_gene: TRBD2
CDR3aa: CASSLLPSAGGRETQYF
CDR3nt: TGTGCCAGCAGTTTACTCCCGTCCGCGGGGGGCAGGGAGACCCAGTACTTC

v_gene: TRBV10-1
j_gene: TRBJ2-1
abundance: few
d_gene: -
CDR3aa: CASSGAISYNEQFF
CDR3nt: TGCGCCAGCAGTGGAGCAATCTCCTACAATGAGCAGTTCTTC

v_gene: TRBV6-5
j_gene: TRBJ2-7
abundance: -
d_gene: -
CDR3aa: CASRKWDTGYEQYF
CDR3nt: TGTGCCAGCAGAAAATGGGACACTGGGTACGAGCAGTACTTC

v_gene: TRBV10-1
j_gene: TRBJ1-3
abundance: few
d_gene: -
CDR3aa: CASSRDTLSSGNTIYF
CDR3nt: TGCGCCAGCAGTCGGGACACCTTGAGCTCTGGAAACACCATATATTTT

v_gene: TRBV4-1
j_gene: TRBJ2-1
abundance: once
d_gene: TRBD2
CDR3aa: CASSQDLTGGPYNEQFF
CDR3nt: TGCGCCAGCAGCCAAGATCTAACGGGGGGACCCTACAATGAGCAGTTCTTC

v_gene: TRBV25-1
j_gene: TRBJ2-5
abundance: once
d_gene: -
CDR3aa: CASSEYRQGGLQETQYF
CDR3nt: TGTGCCAGCAGTGAATATAGGCAGGGGGGTTTACAAGAGACCCAGTACTTC

v_gene: TRBV4-1
j_gene: TRBJ2-2
abundance: once
d_gene: -
CDR3aa: CASSPKRGARGELFF
CDR3nt: TGCGCCAGCAGCCCTAAACGGGGGGCGCGCGGGGAGCTGTTTTTT

v_gene: TRBV4-1
j_gene: TRBJ2-6
abundance: -
d_gene: -
CDR3aa: CASKWVGRGTPGANVLTF
CDR3nt: TGCGCCAGCAAGTGGGTCGGCCGGGGAACTCCTGGGGCCAACGTCCTGACTTTC

v_gene: TRBV10-3
j_gene: TRBJ2-2
abundance: -
d_gene: TRBD1
CDR3aa: CAISGQERLTGELFF
CDR3nt: TGTGCCATCAGCGGACAGGAGCGGCTCACCGGGGAGCTGTTTTTT

v_gene: TRBV19
j_gene: TRBJ2-2
abundance: -
d_gene: -
CDR3aa: CASSPLRGAGELFF
CDR3nt: TGTGCCAGTAGTCCTCTCAGGGGGGCGGGGGAGCTGTTTTTT

v_gene: TRBV7-6
j_gene: TRBJ1-6
abundance: few
d_gene: TRBD1
CDR3aa: CASSLGQGGGSPLHF
CDR3nt: TGTGCCAGCAGCTTAGGACAGGGGGGTGGTTCACCCCTCCACTTT

v_gene: TRBV5-1
j_gene: TRBJ2-4
abundance: -
d_gene: TRBD2
CDR3aa: CASSLAGASGRPVRLGIQYF
CDR3nt: TGCGCCAGCAGCTTGGCCGGGGCTAGCGGGAGGCCCGTTAGACTGGGCATTCAGTACTTC

v_gene: TRBV5-1
j_gene: TRBJ2-5
abundance: once
d_gene: -
CDR3aa: CASSVTGLGETQYF
CDR3nt: TGCGCCAGCAGCGTAACAGGGTTAGGAGAGACCCAGTACTTC

v_gene: TRBV25-1
j_gene: TRBJ1-3
abundance: -
d_gene: TRBD1
CDR3aa: CASSARQGLNSGNTIYF
CDR3nt: TGTGCCAGCAGTGCCCGACAGGGGTTAAACTCTGGAAACACCATATATTTT

v_gene: TRBV5-1
j_gene: TRBJ2-5
abundance: -
d_gene: -
CDR3aa: CASSPGTAPLETQYF
CDR3nt: TGCGCCAGCAGCCCCGGGACTGCCCCATTGGAGACCCAGTACTTC